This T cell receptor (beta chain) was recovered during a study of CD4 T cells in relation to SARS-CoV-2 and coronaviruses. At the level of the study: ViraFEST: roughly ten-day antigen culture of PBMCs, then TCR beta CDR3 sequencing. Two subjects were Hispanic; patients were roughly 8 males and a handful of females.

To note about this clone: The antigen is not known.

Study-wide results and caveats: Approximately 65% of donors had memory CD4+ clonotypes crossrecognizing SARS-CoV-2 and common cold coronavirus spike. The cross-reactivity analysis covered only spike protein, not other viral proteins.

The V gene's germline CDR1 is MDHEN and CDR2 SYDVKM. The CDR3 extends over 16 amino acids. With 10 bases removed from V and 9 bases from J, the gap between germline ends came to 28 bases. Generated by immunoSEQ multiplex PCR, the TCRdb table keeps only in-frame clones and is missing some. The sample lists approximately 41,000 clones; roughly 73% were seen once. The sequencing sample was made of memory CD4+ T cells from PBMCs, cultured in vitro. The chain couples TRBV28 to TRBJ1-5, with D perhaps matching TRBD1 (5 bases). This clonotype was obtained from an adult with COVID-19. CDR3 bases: TGTGCCACTAAAGCCCCAGGGCCATCCCACGTCTCGCCCCAGCATTTT. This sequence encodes CATKAPGPSHVSPQHF.